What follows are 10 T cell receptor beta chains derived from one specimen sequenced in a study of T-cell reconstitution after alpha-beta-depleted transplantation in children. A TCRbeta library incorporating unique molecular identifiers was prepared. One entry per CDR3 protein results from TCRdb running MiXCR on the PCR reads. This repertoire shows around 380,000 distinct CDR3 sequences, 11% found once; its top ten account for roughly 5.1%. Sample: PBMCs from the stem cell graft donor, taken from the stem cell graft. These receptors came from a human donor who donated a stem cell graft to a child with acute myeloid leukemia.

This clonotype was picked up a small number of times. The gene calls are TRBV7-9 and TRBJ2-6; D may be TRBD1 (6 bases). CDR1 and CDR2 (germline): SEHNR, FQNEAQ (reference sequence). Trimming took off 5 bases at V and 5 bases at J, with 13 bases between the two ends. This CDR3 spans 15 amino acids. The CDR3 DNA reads TGTGCCAGCAGCCTACCGACAGGCCGGGCCAACGTCCTGACTTTC. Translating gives CASSLPTGRANVLTF.

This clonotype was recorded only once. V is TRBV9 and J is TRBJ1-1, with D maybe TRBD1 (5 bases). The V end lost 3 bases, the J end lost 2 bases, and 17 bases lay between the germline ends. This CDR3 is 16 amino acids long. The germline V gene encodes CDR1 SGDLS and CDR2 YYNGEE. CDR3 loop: CASSDLGTRPNTEAFF. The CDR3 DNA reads TGTGCCAGCAGCGACCTTGGGACCCGCCCCAACACTGAAGCTTTCTTT.

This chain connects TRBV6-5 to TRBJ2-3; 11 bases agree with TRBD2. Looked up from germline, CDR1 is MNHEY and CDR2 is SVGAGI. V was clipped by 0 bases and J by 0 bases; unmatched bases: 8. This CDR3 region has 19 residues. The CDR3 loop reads CASSYSIAGGLSSTDTQYF. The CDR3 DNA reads TGTGCCAGCAGTTACTCGATAGCGGGAGGGCTCTCTAGCACAGATACGCAGTATTTT.

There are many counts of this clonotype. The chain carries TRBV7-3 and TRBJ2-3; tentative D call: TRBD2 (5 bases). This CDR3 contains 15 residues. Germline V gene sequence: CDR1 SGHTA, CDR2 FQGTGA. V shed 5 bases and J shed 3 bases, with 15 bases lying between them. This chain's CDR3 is CASSPGRRRTDTQYF. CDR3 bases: TGTGCCAGCAGCCCCGGACGGCGGAGGACAGATACGCAGTATTTT. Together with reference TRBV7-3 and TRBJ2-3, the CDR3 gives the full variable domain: GAGVSQTPSNKVTEKGKYVELRCDPISGHTALYWYRQSLGQGPEFLIYFQGTGAADDSGLPNDRFFAVRPEGSVSTLKIQRTERGDSAVYLCASSPGRRRTDTQYFGPGTRLTVL.

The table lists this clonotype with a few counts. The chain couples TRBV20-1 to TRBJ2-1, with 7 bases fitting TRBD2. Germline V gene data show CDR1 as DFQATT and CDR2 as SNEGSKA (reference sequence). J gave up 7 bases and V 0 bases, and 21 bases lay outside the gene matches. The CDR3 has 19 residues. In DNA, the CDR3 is TGCAGTGCTAGAGAACCAAGTTTGAGGGAGGGCCATTTGGTAAATGAGCAGTTCTTC. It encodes CSAREPSLREGHLVNEQFF.

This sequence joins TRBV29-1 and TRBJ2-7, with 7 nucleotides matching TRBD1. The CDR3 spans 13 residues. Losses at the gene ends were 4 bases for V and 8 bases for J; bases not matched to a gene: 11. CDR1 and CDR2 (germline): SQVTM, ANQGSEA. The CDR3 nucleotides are TGCAGCGTTGCCAGACAGGGAATTGACAAGCAGTACTTC. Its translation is CSVARQGIDKQYF.

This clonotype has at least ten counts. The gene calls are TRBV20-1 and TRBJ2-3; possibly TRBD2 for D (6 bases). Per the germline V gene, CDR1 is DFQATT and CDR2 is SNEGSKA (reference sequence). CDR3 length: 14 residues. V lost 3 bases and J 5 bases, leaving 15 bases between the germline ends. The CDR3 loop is CSASSGSYLDTQYF. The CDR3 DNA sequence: TGCAGTGCTAGTAGCGGAAGTTACCTAGATACGCAGTATTTT.

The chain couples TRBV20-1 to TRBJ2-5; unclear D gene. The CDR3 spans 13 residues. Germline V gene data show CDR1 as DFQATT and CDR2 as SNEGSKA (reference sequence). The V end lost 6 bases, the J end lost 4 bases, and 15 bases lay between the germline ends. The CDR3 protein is CSAHLGPGETQYF. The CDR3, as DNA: TGCAGTGCCCACCTCGGACCGGGAGAGACCCAGTACTTC.

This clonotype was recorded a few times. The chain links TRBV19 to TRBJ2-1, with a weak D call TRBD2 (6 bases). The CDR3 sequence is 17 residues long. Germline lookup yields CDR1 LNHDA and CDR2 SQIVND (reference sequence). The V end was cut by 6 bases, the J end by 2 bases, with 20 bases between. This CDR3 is CASSPGTPWNTYNEQFF. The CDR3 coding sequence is TGTGCCAGTAGCCCTGGGACTCCGTGGAATACCTACAATGAGCAGTTCTTC.

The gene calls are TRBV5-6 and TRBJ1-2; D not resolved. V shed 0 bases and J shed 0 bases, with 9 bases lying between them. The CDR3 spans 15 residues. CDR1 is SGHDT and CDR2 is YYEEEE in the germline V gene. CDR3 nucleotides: TGTGCCAGCAGCTTGGATCCGGGCACTAACTATGGCTACACCTTC. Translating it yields CASSLDPGTNYGYTF.